The TCR beta chain described here comes from a study of T cells after yellow fever vaccination. Study-level information: Preparation of the low-cell-number fractions used SMART-Seq v4 Ultra Low Input.

A universal primer site and UMIs were added as TCR cDNA was made by 5'RACE template switching. TCRdb processed the 5' RACE reads anew with MiXCR; each CDR3 protein has one entry. The repertoire includes 500,000 to 650,000 distinct CDR3 sequences, less than 20% of them detected once, and 17% sits in the top ten. Findings and caveats of the study: Any FACS-sorted repertoire could hold abundant clonotypes that contaminate it from the bulk population.

Details on this clonotype: Its antigen is currently unknown.

V dropped 4 bases and J dropped 5; count of bases not matched to a gene: 7. The CDR3 is made up of 15 amino acids. Germline CDR1 and CDR2: SGHRS and YFSETQ. The chain has TRBV5-1 and TRBJ2-5; 11 positions agree with TRBD1. The input for sequencing was PBMCs, taken more than 4 days after the first yellow fever vaccination. This receptor was identified in a man aged 18-30 years who received the YFV17D yellow fever vaccine. The CDR3 DNA is TGCGCCAGCAGCCCTGGACAGGGGGCTTTTGAGACCCAGTACTTC. This sequence encodes CASSPGQGAFETQYF.